The 17 T cell receptor beta chains in this list originate from one sample, sequenced in a study of T cells in Graves' hyperthyroidism and ophthalmopathy (dated by TCRdb to between 2018 and 2021). Receptors were amplified or captured by multiplex PCR. Sequencing was performed on an Illumina HiSeq 2000. The TCR beta CDR3 regions were amplified from RNA transcripts. The first round of RT-PCR for the TCR CDR3 was performed with the HTBI primer set and the Qiagen OneStep RT-PCR kit. The public reads were reanalyzed by TCRdb: fastp trimming at Q25, MiXCR alignment, in-frame beta chains only. Entries that share a CDR3 protein sequence are merged under the most common genes and DNA. Present in this sample are about 710,000 distinct CDR3 sequences, about 16% of which were seen just once. Around 8% of the sample goes to the ten largest clones. Sequencing used blood. Every receptor here comes from a man younger than 35 with Graves' hyperthyroidism.

This clonotype occurred many times. The chain carries TRBV28 and TRBJ2-7; possible D gene TRBD2, 6 bases. Per germline, CDR1 MDHEN and CDR2 SYDVKM. V gave up 6 bases and J gave up 0 bases, with 15 bases separating them. CDR3 length: 15 residues. The CDR3 loop is CASRNTGTRSYEQYF. The CDR3 DNA sequence: TGTGCCAGCAGAAACACCGGGACTCGCTCCTACGAGCAGTACTTC.

This clonotype turned up a few times. The chain joins TRBV20-1 to TRBJ2-7; TRBD2 might be the D (7 bases). The CDR3 has 14 residues. Between the trimmed V and J ends, which lost 1 base and 3 bases, there was a span of 13 bases. CDR1 is DFQATT and CDR2 is SNEGSKA in the germline V gene (reference sequence). The chain's CDR3 is CSARGKGGVYEQYF. For the CDR3, the DNA is TGCAGTGCTAGAGGCAAGGGGGGGGTCTACGAGCAGTACTTC.

In this sample, this clonotype turned up many times. The CDR3 nucleotides read TGTGCCAGCAGTCCCCGCACCGCTGTAAACACCGGGGAGCTGTTTTTT. Amino acids: CASSPRTAVNTGELFF. The V call is TRBV7-9, the J call TRBJ2-2; no clear D. V was pared by 6 bases and J by 2 bases, with 16 bases between. The CDR3 sequence is 16 residues long. In germline, CDR1 is SEHNR, CDR2 FQNEAQ (reference sequence). Filled out from reference TRBV7-9 and TRBJ2-2, the complete variable domain reads DTGVSQNPRHKITKRGQNVTFRCDPISEHNRLYWYRQTLGQGPEFLTYFQNEAQLEKSRLLSDRFSAERPKGSFSTLEIQRTEQGDSAMYLCASSPRTAVNTGELFFGEGSRLTVL.

This clonotype was found a few times. The CDR3 coding sequence is TGTGCCAGCAGCTTCTTCGTGGGGCCCCAAGAGACCCAGTACTTC. Amino acid sequence: CASSFFVGPQETQYF. The rearrangement joins TRBV9 to TRBJ2-5, with a possible D match to TRBD1 (5 bases). Deletions cut 4 bases from V and 1 base from J, with 14 bases between. The CDR3 is 15 residues long. Germline assignment: CDR1 SGDLS and CDR2 YYNGEE.

Concerning this clonotype itself: A much larger clone lies one base from this, so it may be a read error. The rearrangement links TRBV20-1 to TRBJ2-7; D not resolved. Germline CDR1 DFQATT, CDR2 SNEGSKA (reference sequence). V was trimmed by 3 bases and J by 7 bases, leaving 19 bases between them. The CDR3 has 14 residues. The CDR3 nucleotides read TGCAGTGCTAGGCACGGCACGCTCCCCGGGGAGCAGTACTTC. It encodes CSARHGTLPGEQYF.

This clonotype was seen at least ten times. V gene TRBV2 combines with J gene TRBJ1-2, with 7 bases lining up with TRBD1. The J segment lost 0 bases and the V segment lost 8 bases, leaving 12 bases of the junction unmatched. CDR3 length: 16 residues. Germline V gene sequence: CDR1 SNHLY, CDR2 FYNNEI. This CDR3 reads CASVPQGVPANYGYTF. The CDR3 bases are TGTGCCAGCGTCCCCCAGGGGGTTCCCGCTAACTATGGCTACACCTTC.

This chain connects TRBV12-3 or TRBV12-4 to TRBJ2-7, with D possibly being TRBD1 (6 bases). The CDR3 has 12 amino acids. Trimming removed 7 bases from V and 5 bases from J, with 12 bases in between. This chain's CDR3 is CASTGDIHEQYF. CDR3 coding DNA: TGTGCCAGCACTGGGGACATCCACGAGCAGTACTTC.

A few counts support this clonotype. A read error may be the cause here, since a much bigger clone is one base away. The chain links TRBV28 to TRBJ2-7; possible D gene TRBD1, 6 bases. The CDR3 sequence is 17 residues long. Germline CDR1 is MDHEN and CDR2 is SYDVKM. Trimming removed 6 bases from V and 2 bases from J, with 23 bases in between. Here the CDR3 reads CASSRLPLRDTAYEQYF. As DNA, the CDR3 is TGTGCCAGCAGCCGACTCCCCCTCCGGGACACCGCCTACGAGCAGTACTTC.

This chain links TRBV29-1 with TRBJ1-5; D unresolved. Germline-derived CDR1 and CDR2 are SQVTM and ANQGSEA. This CDR3 spans 16 amino acids. V was trimmed by 2 bases and J by 4 bases, leaving 18 bases between them. CDR3 coding DNA: TGCAGCGTTGAATCCCTATGGGTAGAGGTGAATCAGCCCCAGCATTTT. Translated: CSVESLWVEVNQPQHF. Full variable domain (rest looked up from reference TRBV29-1 and TRBJ1-5): SAVISQKPSRDICQRGTSLTIQCQVDSQVTMMFWYRQQPGQSLTLIATANQGSEATYESGFVIDKFPISRPNLTFSTLTVSNMSPEDSSIYLCSVESLWVEVNQPQHFGDGTRLSIL.

This clonotype was seen only a few times. The genes are TRBV6-9 and TRBJ2-3; D not certain. The CDR3 loop spans 11 amino acids. In germline, CDR1 is MNHGY, CDR2 SVAAGI. V gave up 5 bases and J gave up 11 bases, with 11 bases separating them. The CDR3 here is CASSNRGGQYF. The CDR3 DNA reads TGTGCCAGCAGTAACAGAGGTGGGCAGTATTTT.

The V gene is TRBV5-5, the J gene TRBJ2-2; the match to TRBD2 covers 8 bases. CDR1 and CDR2 (germline): SGHKS, YYEKEE (reference sequence). The CDR3 runs 16 residues. V was clipped by 0 bases and J by 4 bases; unmatched bases: 5. As DNA, the CDR3 is TGTGCCAGCAGCTTGGCAGCGGGAGAAAGCACCGGGGAGCTGTTTTTT. Translation: CASSLAAGESTGELFF.

This clonotype was counted only a few times. The rearrangement joins TRBV12-3 or TRBV12-4 to TRBJ2-5; possibly TRBD1 for D (6 bases). The germline V and J ends were trimmed by 5 bases and 3 bases, with 13 bases remaining between them. The CDR3 extends over 14 amino acids. CDR3 nucleotides: TGTGCCAGCAGTGATGCAGCAGGGGAAGAGACCCAGTACTTC. It translates to CASSDAAGEETQYF.

Details on this clonotype: A single base separates this from a much larger clone, so it may be a read error. The V gene is TRBV20-1, the J gene TRBJ2-5; D ambiguous. Trimming took 3 bases from V and 0 from J, leaving 2 bases between them. The CDR3 has 11 residues. The germline gives CDR1 DFQATT, CDR2 SNEGSKA (reference sequence). CDR3 residues: CSASHQETQYF. In DNA form, the CDR3 reads TGCAGTGCTAGCCACCAAGAGACCCAGTACTTC.

The V gene is TRBV6-1, the J gene TRBJ1-5; D gene ambiguous. Germline CDR1 and CDR2: MNHNS and SASEGT. The CDR3 has 13 residues. Trimming removed 2 bases at V and 7 bases at J, with 9 bases between. The chain's CDR3 is CASSESPRQPQHF. Here the CDR3 DNA reads TGTGCCAGCAGTGAATCGCCCCGACAGCCCCAGCATTTT.

This clonotype was recorded a few times. The chain carries TRBV9 and TRBJ2-3; 7 bases are a match to TRBD2. Trimming at V came to 2 bases and at J to 8 bases, leaving 14 bases not matched to a gene. Germline V gene lookup returns CDR1 SGDLS and CDR2 YYNGEE. The CDR3 contains 16 residues. CDR3 in DNA: TGTGCCAGCAGCGTGGGAAGCGGGACTCAGCCGTCTACGCAGTATTTT. Encoded protein: CASSVGSGTQPSTQYF.

This chain connects TRBV9 to TRBJ1-4; D is unresolved. The CDR3 runs 16 residues. Germline assignment: CDR1 SGDLS and CDR2 YYNGEE. V gave up 0 bases and J gave up 0 bases, with 9 bases separating them. CDR3 bases: TGTGCCAGCAGCGTAGGTCTACAGACAACTAATGAAAAACTGTTTTTT. Protein sequence: CASSVGLQTTNEKLFF.

This sequence joins TRBV28 and TRBJ1-2; TRBD1 agrees at 9 bases. The length of the CDR3 is 12 residues. From germline, CDR1 is MDHEN and CDR2 SYDVKM. V gave up 10 bases and J gave up 4 bases; unmatched junction bases: 4. CDR3 amino acids: CATPGQGYGYTF. The CDR3 DNA follows: TGTGCCACCCCGGGACAGGGCTATGGCTACACCTTC.